Shown below are 13 T cell receptor beta chains from a single sample sequenced in a study of cytomegalovirus exposure and HLA in healthy donors listed by TCRdb under 2017. Preparation of the library involved the immunoSEQ multiplex PCR assay. As stored in TCRdb, this immuneACCESS dataset retains in-frame rearrangements with V and J assigned. A fraction of the clones does not appear; measured against another copy, unresolved V genes explain less than half of the discrepancy, and the remainder lacks a known reason. This sample has some 140,000 clones in its table, and 70% to 85% of those were observed once. The ten top clones hold roughly 27% of the sample. Input material: PBMCs. These receptor sequences come from a man aged 25-45 years in good health and CMV-seropositive.

V and J are TRBV2 and TRBJ2-1; D may be TRBD1 (6 bases). Germline lookup yields CDR1 SNHLY and CDR2 FYNNEI. The CDR3 covers 13 residues. V was trimmed by 0 bases and J by 10 bases, leaving 10 bases between them. This CDR3 is CASSEATGTEQFF. The DNA of the CDR3 is TGTGCCAGCAGTGAAGCAACAGGGACGGAGCAGTTCTTC.

The V gene is TRBV4-3, the J gene TRBJ2-1, with 7 bases lining up with TRBD1. CDR1 LGHNA and CDR2 YSLEER come from the germline V gene. V dropped 0 bases and J dropped 4; count of bases not matched to a gene: 3. The CDR3 runs 15 residues. The CDR3 DNA is TGCGCCAGCAGCCAAGAGACAGGGAATTACAATGAGCAGTTCTTC. As protein: CASSQETGNYNEQFF.

The table lists this clone with a few counts. V gene TRBV7-3 combines with J gene TRBJ2-1; D unclear. This CDR3 region has 16 residues. The germline V gene encodes CDR1 SGHTA and CDR2 FQGTGA. V shed 6 bases and J shed 6 bases, with 21 bases lying between them. The CDR3 protein is CASSFNVGGWANEQFF. CDR3 DNA: TGTGCCAGCAGTTTTAACGTCGGTGGATGGGCCAATGAGCAGTTCTTC.

This chain connects TRBV5-1 to TRBJ2-1; D is undetermined. Trimming cost V 4 bases and J 6 bases, with 17 bases left between them. CDR1 is SGHRS, CDR2 YFSETQ, per germline. The CDR3 is 15 residues long. CDR3 amino acids: CASSRMAAGSNEQFF. In nucleotides, the CDR3 is TGCGCCAGCAGCCGCATGGCGGCTGGATCCAATGAGCAGTTCTTC. Full variable domain (outside the CDR3, taken from reference TRBV5-1 and TRBJ2-1): KAGVTQTPRYLIKTRGQQVTLSCSPISGHRSVSWYQQTPGQGLQFLFEYFSETQRNKGNFPGRFSGRQFSNSRSEMNVSTLELGDSALYLCASSRMAAGSNEQFFGPGTRLTVL.

This chain uses TRBV7-2 with TRBJ1-5, with D possibly TRBD1 on 6 matching bases. This CDR3 has 17 residues. Looked up from germline, CDR1 is SGHTA and CDR2 is FQGNSA. The V end was cut by 5 bases, the J end by 9 bases, with 26 bases between. The CDR3 loop is CASSPTEGTRSRWPQHF. DNA of the CDR3: TGTGCCAGCAGCCCAACCGAGGGGACACGGTCGAGATGGCCCCAGCATTTT.

This clone was seen only once. The gene calls are TRBV19 and TRBJ1-2, with a weak D call TRBD1 (5 bases). Trimming cost V 7 bases and J 5 bases, with 20 bases left between them. The CDR3 runs to 15 residues. From germline, CDR1 is LNHDA and CDR2 SQIVND (reference sequence). CDR3 residues: CASTPWGPSGYGYTF. CDR3 DNA: TGTGCCAGTACCCCGTGGGGTCCTTCAGGGTATGGCTACACCTTC.

The V gene is TRBV15, the J gene TRBJ2-7, with unresolved D. Trimming pared 0 bases from V and 1 base from J, leaving 7 bases between. The CDR3 is 14 amino acids. The germline V gene has CDR1 LNHNV and CDR2 YYDKDF (reference sequence). The CDR3 region has the DNA TGTGCCACCAGCAGAGATGAACTTTCCTACGAGCAGTACTTC. Translating gives CATSRDELSYEQYF.

This sequence joins TRBV7-2 and TRBJ2-1, with D possibly being TRBD1 (5 bases). Deletions cut 2 bases from V and 6 bases from J, with 8 bases between. The germline V gene has CDR1 SGHTA and CDR2 FQGNSA. The CDR3 spans 13 residues. The CDR3 coding sequence is TGTGCCAGCAGCTTATCAGGGTTCAATGAGCAGTTCTTC. Translating it yields CASSLSGFNEQFF. Filled out from reference TRBV7-2 and TRBJ2-1, the complete variable domain reads GAGVSQSPSNKVTEKGKDVELRCDPISGHTALYWYRQSLGQGLEFLIYFQGNSAPDKSGLPSDRFSAERTGGSVSTLTIQRTQQEDSAVYLCASSLSGFNEQFFGPGTRLTVL.

The genes are TRBV27 and TRBJ2-1; the D gene is possibly TRBD1 (5 bases). The CDR3 consists of 17 residues. Germline loops: CDR1 MNHEY, CDR2 SMNVEV (reference sequence). V lost 3 bases and J 1 base, leaving 16 bases between the germline ends. CDR3 DNA: TGTGCCAGCAGTTTTGACAGTCATCCTGGGTCCTACAATGAGCAGTTCTTC. This codes for CASSFDSHPGSYNEQFF.

This chain joins TRBV18 and TRBJ2-6; D is ambiguous. Per the germline V gene, CDR1 is KGHSH and CDR2 is LQKENI. V was cut by 5 bases and J by 2 bases, with 13 bases left in between. The CDR3 contains 16 residues. CDR3 DNA: TGTGCCAGCTCAGCCCTTCTGAGCCCTGGGGCCAACGTCCTGACTTTC. Translated, it gives CASSALLSPGANVLTF.

V usage is TRBV6-5 and J usage is TRBJ2-1, with 8 positions matching TRBD2. The J segment lost 3 bases and the V segment lost 5 bases, leaving 6 bases of the junction unmatched. Looked up from germline, CDR1 is MNHEY and CDR2 is SVGAGI. The CDR3 consists of 15 residues. CDR3 protein: CASSPSGSFYNEQFF. CDR3 bases: TGTGCCAGCAGTCCCAGCGGGAGTTTCTACAATGAGCAGTTCTTC.

The V and J genes are TRBV5-1 and TRBJ2-1; unclear D gene. There are 14 residues in the CDR3. V was pared by 6 bases and J by 0 bases, with 10 bases between. Per germline, CDR1 SGHRS and CDR2 YFSETQ. The CDR3 loop reads CASMPRSSYNEQFF. CDR3 in DNA: TGCGCCAGCATGCCCCGTAGCTCCTACAATGAGCAGTTCTTC. Combining the CDR3 with reference TRBV5-1 and TRBJ2-1 gives the whole variable domain KAGVTQTPRYLIKTRGQQVTLSCSPISGHRSVSWYQQTPGQGLQFLFEYFSETQRNKGNFPGRFSGRQFSNSRSEMNVSTLELGDSALYLCASMPRSSYNEQFFGPGTRLTVL.

The chain is built from TRBV7-2 and TRBJ2-7; 7 nucleotides line up with TRBD2. J gave up 1 base and V 5 bases, and 11 bases lay outside the gene matches. The CDR3 runs 16 residues. Germline assignment: CDR1 SGHTA and CDR2 FQGNSA. In DNA, the CDR3 is TGTGCCAGCAGCCCAGAGGCCAGCGGGAATTCCTACGAGCAGTACTTC. Protein product: CASSPEASGNSYEQYF.